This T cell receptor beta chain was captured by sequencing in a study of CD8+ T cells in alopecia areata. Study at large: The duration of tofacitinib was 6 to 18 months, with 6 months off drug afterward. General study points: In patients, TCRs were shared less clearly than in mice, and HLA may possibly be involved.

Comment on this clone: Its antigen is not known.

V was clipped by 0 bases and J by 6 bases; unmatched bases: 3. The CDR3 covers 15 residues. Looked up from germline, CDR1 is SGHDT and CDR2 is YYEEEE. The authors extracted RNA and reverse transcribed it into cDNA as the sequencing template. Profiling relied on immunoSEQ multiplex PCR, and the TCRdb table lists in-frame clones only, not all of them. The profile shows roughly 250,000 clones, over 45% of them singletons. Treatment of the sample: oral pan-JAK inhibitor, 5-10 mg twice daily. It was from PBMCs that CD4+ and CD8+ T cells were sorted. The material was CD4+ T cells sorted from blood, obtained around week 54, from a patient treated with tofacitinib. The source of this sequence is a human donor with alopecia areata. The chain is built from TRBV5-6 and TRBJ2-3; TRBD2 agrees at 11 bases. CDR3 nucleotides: TGTGCCAGCAGCTTGGGACTAGCGGGGTTGGATACGCAGTATTTT. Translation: CASSLGLAGLDTQYF.